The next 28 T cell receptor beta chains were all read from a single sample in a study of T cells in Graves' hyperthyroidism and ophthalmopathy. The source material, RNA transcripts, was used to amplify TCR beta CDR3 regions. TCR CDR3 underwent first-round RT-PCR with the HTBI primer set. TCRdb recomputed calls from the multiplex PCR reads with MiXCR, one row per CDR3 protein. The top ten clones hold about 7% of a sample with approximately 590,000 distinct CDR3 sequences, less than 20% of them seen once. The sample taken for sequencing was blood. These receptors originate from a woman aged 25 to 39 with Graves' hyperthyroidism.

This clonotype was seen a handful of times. CDR3: CASIPGTAFYNEQFF. In DNA, the CDR3 is TGCGCCAGCATACCCGGGACAGCCTTCTACAATGAGCAGTTCTTC. The chain has TRBV10-2 and TRBJ2-1, with 7 bases fitting TRBD1. Germline V lookup: CDR1 WSHSY, CDR2 SAAADI. The ends lost 7 bases at V and 3 bases at J; junction bases unmatched: 9. This CDR3 comprises 15 residues.

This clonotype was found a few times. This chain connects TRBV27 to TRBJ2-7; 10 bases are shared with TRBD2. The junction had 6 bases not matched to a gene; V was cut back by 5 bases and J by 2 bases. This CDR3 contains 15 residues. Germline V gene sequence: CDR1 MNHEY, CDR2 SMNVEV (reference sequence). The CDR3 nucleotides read TGTGCCAGCAGTCTAGCGGGAGAGGGACCCTACGAGCAGTACTTC. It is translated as CASSLAGEGPYEQYF.

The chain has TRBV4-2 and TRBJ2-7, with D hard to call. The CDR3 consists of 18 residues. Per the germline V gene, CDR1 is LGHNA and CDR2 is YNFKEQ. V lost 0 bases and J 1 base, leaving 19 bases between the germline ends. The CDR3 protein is CASSQDIMGAEGSYEQYF. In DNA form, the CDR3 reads TGTGCCAGCAGCCAAGATATAATGGGTGCAGAAGGGTCCTACGAGCAGTACTTC.

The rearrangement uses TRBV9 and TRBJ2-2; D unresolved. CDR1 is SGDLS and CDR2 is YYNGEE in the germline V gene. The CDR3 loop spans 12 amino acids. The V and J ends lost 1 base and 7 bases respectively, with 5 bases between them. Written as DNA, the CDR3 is TGTGCCAGCAGCGTAAAGATCGGGGAGCTGTTTTTT. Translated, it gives CASSVKIGELFF.

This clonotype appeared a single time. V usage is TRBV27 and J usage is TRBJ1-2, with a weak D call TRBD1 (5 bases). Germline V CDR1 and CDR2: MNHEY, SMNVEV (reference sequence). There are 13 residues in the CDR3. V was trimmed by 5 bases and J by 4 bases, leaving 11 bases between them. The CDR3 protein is CASSRRDPYGYTF. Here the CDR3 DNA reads TGTGCCAGCAGTCGCCGGGACCCCTATGGCTACACCTTC.

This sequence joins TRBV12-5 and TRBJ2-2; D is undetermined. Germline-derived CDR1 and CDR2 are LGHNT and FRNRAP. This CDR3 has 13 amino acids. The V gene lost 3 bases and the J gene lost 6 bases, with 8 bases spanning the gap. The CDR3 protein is CASGFPLPGELFF. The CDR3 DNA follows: TGTGCTAGTGGTTTTCCCCTCCCCGGGGAGCTGTTTTTT.

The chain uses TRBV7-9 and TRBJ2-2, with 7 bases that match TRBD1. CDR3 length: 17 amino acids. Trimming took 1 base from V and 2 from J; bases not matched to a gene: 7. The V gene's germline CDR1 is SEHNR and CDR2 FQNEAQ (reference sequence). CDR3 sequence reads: CASSLVWDRPNTGELFF. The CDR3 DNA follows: TGTGCCAGCAGCTTAGTCTGGGACAGACCAAACACCGGGGAGCTGTTTTTT.

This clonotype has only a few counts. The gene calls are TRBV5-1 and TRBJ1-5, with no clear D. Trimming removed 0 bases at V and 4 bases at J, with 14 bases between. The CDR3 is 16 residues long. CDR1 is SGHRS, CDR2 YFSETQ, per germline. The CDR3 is CASSLDRRAGNQPQHF. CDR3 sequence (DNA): TGCGCCAGCAGCTTGGATAGACGGGCGGGTAATCAGCCCCAGCATTTT.

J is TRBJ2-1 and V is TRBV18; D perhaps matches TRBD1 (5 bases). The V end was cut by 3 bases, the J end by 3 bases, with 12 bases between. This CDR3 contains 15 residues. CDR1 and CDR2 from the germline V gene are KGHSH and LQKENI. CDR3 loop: CASSPWIQVYNEQFF. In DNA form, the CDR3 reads TGTGCCAGCTCACCCTGGATACAGGTCTACAATGAGCAGTTCTTC. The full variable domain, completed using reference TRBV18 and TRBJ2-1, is NAGVMQNPRHLVRRRGQEARLRCSPMKGHSHVYWYRQLPEEGLKFMVYLQKENIIDESGMPKERFSAEFPKEGPSILRIQQVVRGDSAAYFCASSPWIQVYNEQFFGPGTRLTVL.

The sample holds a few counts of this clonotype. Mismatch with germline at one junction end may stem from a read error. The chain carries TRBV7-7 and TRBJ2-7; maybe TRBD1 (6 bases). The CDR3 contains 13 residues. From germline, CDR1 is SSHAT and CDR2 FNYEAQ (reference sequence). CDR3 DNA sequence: TGTGCTAGCAGCCCCGACAGGCTTAGCGAGCAGTACTTC. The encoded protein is CASSPDRLSEQYF.

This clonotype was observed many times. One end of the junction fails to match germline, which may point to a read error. The CDR3 spells CASSPNRGIEQYF. The CDR3 nucleotides read TGTGCTAGCAGTCCTAACAGGGGGATCGAGCAGTACTTC. The J gene is TRBJ2-7, the V gene TRBV7-7; 8 bases are shared with TRBD1. The CDR3 runs 13 residues. The germline CDR1 and CDR2 sequences are SSHAT and FNYEAQ (reference sequence).

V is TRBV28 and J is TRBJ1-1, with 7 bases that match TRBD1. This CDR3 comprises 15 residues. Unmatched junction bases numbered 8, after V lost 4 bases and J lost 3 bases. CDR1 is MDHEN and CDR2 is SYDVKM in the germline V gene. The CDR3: CASSSQTGWDTEAFF. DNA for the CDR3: TGTGCCAGCAGTTCGCAGACAGGGTGGGACACTGAAGCTTTCTTT.

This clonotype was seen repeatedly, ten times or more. Here the CDR3 reads CASSSGGLYEQYF. Written as DNA, the CDR3 is TGTGCCAGCAGTTCCGGGGGGCTTTACGAGCAGTACTTC. The rearrangement joins TRBV12-3 or TRBV12-4 to TRBJ2-7, with D maybe TRBD2 (7 bases). This CDR3 region has 13 residues. V gave up 4 bases and J gave up 4 bases, with 11 bases separating them.

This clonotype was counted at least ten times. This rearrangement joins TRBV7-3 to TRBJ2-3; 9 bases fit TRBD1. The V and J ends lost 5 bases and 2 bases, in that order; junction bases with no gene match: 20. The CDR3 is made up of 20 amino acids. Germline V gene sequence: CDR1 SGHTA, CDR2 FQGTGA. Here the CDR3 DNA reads TGTGCCAGCAGCCACGAACAGGGACAGGGCGGCGCCATTTACACAGATACGCAGTATTTT. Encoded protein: CASSHEQGQGGAIYTDTQYF.

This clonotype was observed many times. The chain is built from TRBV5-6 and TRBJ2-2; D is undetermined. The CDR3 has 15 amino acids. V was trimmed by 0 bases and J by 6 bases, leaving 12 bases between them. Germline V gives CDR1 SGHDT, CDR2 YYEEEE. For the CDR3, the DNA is TGTGCCAGCAGCTTGGTGCCTAGGGTTTCCGGGGAGCTGTTTTTT. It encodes CASSLVPRVSGELFF.

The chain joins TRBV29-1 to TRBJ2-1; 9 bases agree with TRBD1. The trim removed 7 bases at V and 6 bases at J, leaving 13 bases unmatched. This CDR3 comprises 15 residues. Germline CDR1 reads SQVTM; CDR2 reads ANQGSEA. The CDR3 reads CSADKGQGAGNEQFF. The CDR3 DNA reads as TGCAGCGCAGATAAGGGACAGGGTGCCGGCAATGAGCAGTTCTTC.

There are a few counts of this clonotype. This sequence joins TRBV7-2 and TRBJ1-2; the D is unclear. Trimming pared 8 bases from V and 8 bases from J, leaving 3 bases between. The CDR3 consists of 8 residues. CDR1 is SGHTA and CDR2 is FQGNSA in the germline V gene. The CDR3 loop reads CASGGYTF. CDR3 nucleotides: TGTGCCAGCGGAGGCTACACCTTC.

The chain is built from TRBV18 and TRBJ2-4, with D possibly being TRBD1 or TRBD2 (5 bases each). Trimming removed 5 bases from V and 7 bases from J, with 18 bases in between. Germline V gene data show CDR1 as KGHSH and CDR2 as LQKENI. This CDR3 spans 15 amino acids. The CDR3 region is CASSREQRTSNIQYF. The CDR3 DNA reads TGTGCCAGCTCAAGGGAGCAGCGGACATCTAACATTCAGTACTTC.

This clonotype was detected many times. CDR3 region: CASSRQGAPVQQYF. The CDR3, as DNA: TGTGCCAGCAGTCGACAGGGGGCCCCCGTACAGCAGTACTTC. The J gene is TRBJ2-7, the V gene TRBV12-3 or TRBV12-4; 10 positions match TRBD1. CDR3 length equals 14 residues. With 5 bases clipped from V and 8 bases from J, the junction kept 9 bases outside the gene matches.

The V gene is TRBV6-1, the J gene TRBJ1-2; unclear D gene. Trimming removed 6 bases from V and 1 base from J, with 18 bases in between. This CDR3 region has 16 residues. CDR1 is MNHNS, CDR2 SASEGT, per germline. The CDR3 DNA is TGTGCCAGCAGACTATCAGGAGCTGCTGGTAACTATGGCTACACCTTC. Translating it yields CASRLSGAAGNYGYTF.

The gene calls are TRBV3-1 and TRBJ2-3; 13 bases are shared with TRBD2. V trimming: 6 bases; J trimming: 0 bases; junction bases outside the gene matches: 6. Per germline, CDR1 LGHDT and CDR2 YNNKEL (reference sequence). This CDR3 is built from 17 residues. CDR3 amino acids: CASSRLAGGSSTDTQYF. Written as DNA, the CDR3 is TGTGCCAGCAGTAGACTAGCGGGAGGCTCTAGCACAGATACGCAGTATTTT.

The CDR3: CASTAHAGPYEQYF. The CDR3 bases are TGTGCCAGCACGGCGCACGCAGGGCCCTACGAGCAGTACTTC. The chain carries TRBV6-1 and TRBJ2-7; D possibly corresponds to TRBD1 (5 bases). V lost 7 bases and J lost 2, with 15 bases in between. CDR1 is MNHNS, CDR2 SASEGT, per germline. The CDR3 consists of 14 residues.

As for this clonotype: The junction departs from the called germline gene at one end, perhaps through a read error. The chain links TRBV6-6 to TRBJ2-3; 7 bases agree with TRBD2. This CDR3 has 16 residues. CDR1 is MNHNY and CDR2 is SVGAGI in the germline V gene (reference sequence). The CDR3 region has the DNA TGTGCCAGCAGGTACTCCGGGACTATAAAAACAGATACGCAGTATTTT. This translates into CASRYSGTIKTDTQYF.

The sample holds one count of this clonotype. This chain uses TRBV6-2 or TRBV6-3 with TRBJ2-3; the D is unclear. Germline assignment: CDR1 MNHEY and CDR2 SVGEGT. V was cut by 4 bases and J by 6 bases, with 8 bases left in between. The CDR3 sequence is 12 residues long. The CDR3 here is CASSSYPDTQYF. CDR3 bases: TGTGCCAGCAGTTCTTATCCTGATACGCAGTATTTT.

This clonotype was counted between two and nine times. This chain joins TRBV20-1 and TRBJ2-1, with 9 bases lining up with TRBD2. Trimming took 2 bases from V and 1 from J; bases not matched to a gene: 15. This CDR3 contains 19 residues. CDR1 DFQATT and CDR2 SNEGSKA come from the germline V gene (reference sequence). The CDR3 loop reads CSARILAGVAPSSYNEQFF. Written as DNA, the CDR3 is TGCAGTGCTAGAATTTTAGCGGGAGTAGCCCCTTCGTCCTACAATGAGCAGTTCTTC.

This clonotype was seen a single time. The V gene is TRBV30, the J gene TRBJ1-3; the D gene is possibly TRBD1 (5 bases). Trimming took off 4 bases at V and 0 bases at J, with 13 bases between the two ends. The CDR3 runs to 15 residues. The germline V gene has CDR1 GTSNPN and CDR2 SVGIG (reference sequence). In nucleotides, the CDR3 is TGTGCCTGGACCGCGGGACCGAGCTCTGGAAACACCATATATTTT. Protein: CAWTAGPSSGNTIYF.

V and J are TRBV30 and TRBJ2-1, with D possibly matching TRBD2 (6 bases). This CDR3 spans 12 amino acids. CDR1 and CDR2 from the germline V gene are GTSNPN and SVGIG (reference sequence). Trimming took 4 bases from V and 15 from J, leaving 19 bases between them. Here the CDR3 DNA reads TGTGCCTGGACAGAGGAGGGAGCTGACGGGTTCTTC. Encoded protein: CAWTEEGADGFF.

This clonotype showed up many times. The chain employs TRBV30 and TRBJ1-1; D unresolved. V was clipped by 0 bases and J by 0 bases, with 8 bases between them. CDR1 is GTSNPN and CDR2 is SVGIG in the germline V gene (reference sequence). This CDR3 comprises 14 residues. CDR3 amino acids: CAWSVLRMNTEAFF. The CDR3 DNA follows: TGTGCCTGGAGTGTTCTCCGAATGAACACTGAAGCTTTCTTT.